The clone carrying this T cell receptor (beta chain) occurred once. Its antigen remains unidentified. These data belong to a study of persistence of HIV-infected CD4 T cells. The stimulus was lysate of CMV-infected fibroblasts, roughly 9.2 ug/mL. Memory cells lacking CD40L and CD69 with high CD45RO were sorted. The V and J ends lost 0 bases and 3 bases respectively, with 9 bases between them. The CDR3 contains 14 residues. Sequencing used immunoSEQ version 4 in survey mode. Only in-frame clones appear in the TCRdb table, and some are missing; sequencing was by immunoSEQ multiplex PCR. The profile shows fewer than 35,000 clones, 82% of them singletons.

The rearrangement links TRBV23-1 to TRBJ2-7, with D possibly being TRBD1 (5 bases). TRBV23-1 falls under the ORF class, with uncertain function. This TCR was recovered from an adult woman with HIV who was CMV-seropositive. This material consisted of CD4+ T cells sorted from PBMCs after approximately 19-hour stimulation, taken from a patient who received antiretroviral therapy. Here the CDR3 reads CASSQSGQGYEQYF. CDR3 sequence (DNA): TGCGCCAGCAGTCAATCAGGGCAGGGCTACGAGCAGTACTTC.